The clone carrying this TCR beta chain was counted a few times. Its antigen is not known. Trimming removed 3 bases from V and 0 bases from J, with 10 bases in between. The CDR3 length is 15 residues. Germline V gives CDR1 LNHDA, CDR2 SQIVND (reference sequence). These data are taken from a study of cytomegalovirus exposure and HLA in healthy donors. Across the study: Earlier findings included about 120 million unique TCR beta sequences obtained from around 180 million T cells. Findings and caveats of the study: Some TCR beta chains (approximately 180 of them) were listed as cytomegalovirus-associated. Across donors, sequencing depth was assumed by presence/absence analyses to be roughly uniform. V segments that were indistinguishable, TRBV6-2 and TRBV6-3 among them, were omitted from analysis.

The PCR used 60 Vbeta and 13 Jbeta primers. Data came from immunoSEQ multiplex PCR; TCRdb stores just in-frame clones and leaves some out. This repertoire shows 180,000 or so clones, around four fifths found once; its top ten account for under 2%. Sequencing was performed on PBMCs. The V gene is TRBV19, the J gene TRBJ2-3; D gene unclear. This receptor was taken from a woman in her twenties or thirties in good health and CMV-seronegative. CDR3 sequence: CASSIDAVSTDTQYF. The CDR3 bases are TGTGCCAGTAGTATCGATGCGGTGAGCACAGATACGCAGTATTTT.